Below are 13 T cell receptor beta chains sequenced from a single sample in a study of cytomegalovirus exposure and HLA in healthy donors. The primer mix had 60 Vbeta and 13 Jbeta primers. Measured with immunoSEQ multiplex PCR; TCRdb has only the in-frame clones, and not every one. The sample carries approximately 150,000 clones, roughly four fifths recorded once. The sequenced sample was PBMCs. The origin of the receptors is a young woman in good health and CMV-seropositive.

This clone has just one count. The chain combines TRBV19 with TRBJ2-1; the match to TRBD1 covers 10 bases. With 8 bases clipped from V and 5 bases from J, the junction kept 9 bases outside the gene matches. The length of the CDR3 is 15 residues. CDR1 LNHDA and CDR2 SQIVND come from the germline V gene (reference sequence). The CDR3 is CASRRPDRGNNEQFF. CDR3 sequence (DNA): TGTGCCAGTCGGCGCCCGGACAGGGGGAACAATGAGCAGTTCTTC.

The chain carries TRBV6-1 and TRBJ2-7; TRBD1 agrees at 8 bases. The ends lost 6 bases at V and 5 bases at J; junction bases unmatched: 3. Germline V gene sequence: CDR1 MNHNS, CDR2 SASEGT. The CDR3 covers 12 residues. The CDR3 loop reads CASRGQGNEQYF. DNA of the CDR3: TGTGCCAGCAGAGGACAGGGCAACGAGCAGTACTTC.

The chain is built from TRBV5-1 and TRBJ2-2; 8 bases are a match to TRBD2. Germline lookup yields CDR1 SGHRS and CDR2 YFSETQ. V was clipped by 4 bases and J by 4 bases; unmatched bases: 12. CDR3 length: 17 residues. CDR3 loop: CASSHQVGGAITGELFF. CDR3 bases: TGCGCCAGCAGCCATCAGGTCGGGGGGGCGATCACCGGGGAGCTGTTTTTT.

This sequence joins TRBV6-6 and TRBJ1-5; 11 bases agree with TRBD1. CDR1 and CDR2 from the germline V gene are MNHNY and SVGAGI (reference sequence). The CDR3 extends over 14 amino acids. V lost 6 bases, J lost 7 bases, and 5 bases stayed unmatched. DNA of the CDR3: TGTGCCAGCAGCCGGACAGGGGGCGACCAGCCCCAGCATTTT. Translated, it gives CASSRTGGDQPQHF.

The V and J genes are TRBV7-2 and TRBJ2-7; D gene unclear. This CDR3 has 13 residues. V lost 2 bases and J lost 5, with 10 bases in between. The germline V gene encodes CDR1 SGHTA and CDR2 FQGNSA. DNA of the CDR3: TGTGCCAGCAGCTTACCTTACTCGGACGAGCAGTACTTC. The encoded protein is CASSLPYSDEQYF.

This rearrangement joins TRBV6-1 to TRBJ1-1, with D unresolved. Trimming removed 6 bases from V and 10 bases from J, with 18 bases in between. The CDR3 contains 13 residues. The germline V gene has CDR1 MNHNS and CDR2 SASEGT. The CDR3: CASSHPGSVTAFF. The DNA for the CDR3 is TGTGCCAGCAGCCACCCCGGGAGTGTCACAGCTTTCTTT.

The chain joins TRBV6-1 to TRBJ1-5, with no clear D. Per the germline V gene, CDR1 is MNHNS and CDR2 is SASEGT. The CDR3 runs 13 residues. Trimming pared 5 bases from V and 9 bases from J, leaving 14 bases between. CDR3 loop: CASSSLRTRPQHF. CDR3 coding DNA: TGTGCCAGCAGTTCCCTTAGGACTCGGCCCCAGCATTTT.

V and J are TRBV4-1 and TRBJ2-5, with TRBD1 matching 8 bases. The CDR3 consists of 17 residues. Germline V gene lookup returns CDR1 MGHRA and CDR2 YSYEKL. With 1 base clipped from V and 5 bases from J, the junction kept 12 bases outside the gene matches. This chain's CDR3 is CASSQVGRGRREETQYF. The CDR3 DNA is TGCGCCAGCAGCCAAGTGGGCAGGGGGCGAAGAGAGGAGACCCAGTACTTC.

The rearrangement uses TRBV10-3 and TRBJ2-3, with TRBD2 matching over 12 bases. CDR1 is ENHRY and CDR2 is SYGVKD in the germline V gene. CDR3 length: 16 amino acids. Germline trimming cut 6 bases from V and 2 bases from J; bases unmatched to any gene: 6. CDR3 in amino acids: CAIRRTSGEITDTQYF. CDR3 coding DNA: TGTGCCATCAGGCGGACTAGCGGGGAAATCACAGATACGCAGTATTTT.

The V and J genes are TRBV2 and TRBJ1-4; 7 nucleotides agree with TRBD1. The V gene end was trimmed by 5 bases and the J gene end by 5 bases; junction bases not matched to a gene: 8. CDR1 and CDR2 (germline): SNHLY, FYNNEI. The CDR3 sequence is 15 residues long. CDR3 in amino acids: CASSSGDSLNEKLFF. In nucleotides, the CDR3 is TGTGCCAGCAGTAGTGGGGACAGTCTAAATGAAAAACTGTTTTTT.

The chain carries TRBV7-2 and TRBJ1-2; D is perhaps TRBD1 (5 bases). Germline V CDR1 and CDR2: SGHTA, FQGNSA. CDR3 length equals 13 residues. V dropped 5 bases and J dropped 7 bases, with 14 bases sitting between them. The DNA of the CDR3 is TGTGCCAGCAGCGACACATTGGGGGGTGGCTACACCTTC. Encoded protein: CASSDTLGGGYTF.

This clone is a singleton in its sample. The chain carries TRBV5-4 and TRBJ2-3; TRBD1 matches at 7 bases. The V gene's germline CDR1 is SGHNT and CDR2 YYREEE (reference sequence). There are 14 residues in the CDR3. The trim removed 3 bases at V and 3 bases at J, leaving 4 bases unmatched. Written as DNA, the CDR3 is TGTGCCAGCAGCTGGGACAGACGAACAGATACGCAGTATTTT. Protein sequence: CASSWDRRTDTQYF.

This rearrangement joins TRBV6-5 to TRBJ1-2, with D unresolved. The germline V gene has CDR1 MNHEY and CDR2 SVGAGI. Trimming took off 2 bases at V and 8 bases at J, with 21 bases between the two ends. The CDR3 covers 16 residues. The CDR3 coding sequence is TGTGCCAGCAGTTACCGGGTTCGACTCGGGTCCTCGGGCTACACCTTC. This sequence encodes CASSYRVRLGSSGYTF.